These T cell receptor beta chains were read from a single sample in a study of shared clonotypes between healthy human individuals. Sequenced by immunoSEQ multiplex PCR; TCRdb stores in-frame clones only, minus some. The repertoire holds about 600,000 clones, with less than 98% as singletons. The source material was naive CD4+ T cells sorted from blood. Receptors originate from a woman aged 25 to 39 in good health. CDR3s include the opening cysteine and the closing phenylalanine or tryptophan. The D gene is left open where the match is weak. Clone size is stated in some rows and not others, as once, few, many or a class when expanded.

clone size	V gene	J gene	D gene	CDR3 protein	CDR3 DNA
-	TRBV2	TRBJ1-3	-	CASSEVMGAPGNTIYF	TGTGCCAGCAGTGAAGTTATGGGGGCGCCTGGAAACACCATATATTTT
-	TRBV5-1	TRBJ1-5	-	CASSLEGLNQPQHF	TGCGCCAGCAGCTTGGAAGGGCTGAATCAGCCCCAGCATTTT
-	TRBV11-3	TRBJ2-1	TRBD2	CASSWGTSGMNEQFF	TGTGCCAGCAGCTGGGGGACTAGCGGGATGAATGAGCAGTTCTTC
-	TRBV7-9	TRBJ2-7	-	CASSRLGTGPSYEQYF	TGTGCCAGCAGCCGCCTCGGGACTGGACCCTCCTACGAGCAGTACTTC
-	TRBV7-8	TRBJ1-4	TRBD1	CASSHPGGQGDTTNEKLFF	TGTGCCAGCAGCCACCCGGGCGGGCAGGGGGACACAACTAATGAAAAACTGTTTTTT
-	TRBV30	TRBJ2-3	-	CAWSRGTDTQYF	TGTGCCTGGAGTCGGGGGACAGATACGCAGTATTTT
-	TRBV4-1	TRBJ1-1	TRBD1	CASSQDWDSWTEAFF	TGCGCCAGCAGCCAAGATTGGGACAGCTGGACTGAAGCTTTCTTT
once	TRBV6-5	TRBJ1-3	-	CASSYRQARNTIYF	TGTGCCAGCAGTTACAGACAGGCACGAAACACCATATATTTT
-	TRBV5-1	TRBJ2-7	TRBD2	CASSLVQAGASYEQYF	TGCGCCAGCAGCTTGGTTCAGGCGGGAGCTTCCTACGAGCAGTACTTC
-	TRBV7-2	TRBJ2-2	-	CASSPLVTGELFF	TGTGCCAGCAGCCCACTGGTCACCGGGGAGCTGTTTTTT
-	TRBV6-5	TRBJ2-5	-	CASSYSDGRYF	TGTGCCAGCAGTTACTCGGACGGACGGTACTTC
-	TRBV10-1	TRBJ2-3	TRBD2	CASSEVGGSSADTQYF	TGCGCCAGCAGTGAGGTTGGCGGGAGTAGCGCAGATACGCAGTATTTT
-	TRBV28	TRBJ2-5	-	CASSPPHLQETQYF	TGTGCCAGCAGTCCCCCGCACCTCCAAGAGACCCAGTACTTC
-	TRBV10-3	TRBJ2-2	-	CAISESRAQDTGELFF	TGTGCCATCAGTGAGTCGAGGGCCCAAGACACCGGGGAGCTGTTTTTT
-	TRBV18	TRBJ2-7	-	CASSTGLQGGHEQYF	TGTGCCAGCTCAACCGGCCTCCAGGGGGGCCACGAGCAGTACTTC
-	TRBV18	TRBJ2-3	TRBD2	CASSGTSGTDTQYF	TGTGCCAGCTCTGGGACTAGCGGCACAGATACGCAGTATTTT
-	TRBV11-2	TRBJ2-4	-	CASSLAAILAKNIQYF	TGTGCCAGCAGCTTAGCGGCAATCCTAGCCAAAAACATTCAGTACTTC
-	TRBV5-1	TRBJ2-3	-	CASSSPKMTADYRTDTQYF	TGCGCCAGCAGCTCACCTAAAATGACAGCCGACTACCGCACAGATACGCAGTATTTT
-	TRBV18	TRBJ2-7	-	CASSPPSGVGNEQYF	TGTGCCAGCTCACCACCGTCGGGAGTAGGGAACGAGCAGTACTTC
-	TRBV6-4	TRBJ1-1	-	CASSAGYGTEAFF	TGTGCCAGCAGTGCGGGGTACGGGACTGAAGCTTTCTTT
-	TRBV15	TRBJ2-7	TRBD1	CATSRPGQGSYEQYF	TGTGCCACCAGCAGACCGGGACAGGGATCCTACGAGCAGTACTTC
-	TRBV5-1	TRBJ2-3	TRBD1	CASSFTGGRADTQYF	TGCGCCAGCAGCTTCACAGGGGGTCGAGCAGATACGCAGTATTTT
-	TRBV6-1	TRBJ2-7	TRBD1	CASRKPGQGSHEQYF	TGTGCCAGCAGAAAGCCGGGACAGGGATCCCACGAGCAGTACTTC
-	TRBV25-1	TRBJ2-2	-	CASSDWTANTGELFF	TGTGCCAGCAGTGATTGGACGGCGAACACCGGGGAGCTGTTTTTT
-	TRBV5-1	TRBJ2-7	TRBD2	CASSPGSGLADSYEQYF	TGCGCCAGCAGCCCAGGGTCCGGACTAGCGGACTCCTACGAGCAGTACTTC
-	TRBV6-5	TRBJ2-3	TRBD1	CASSYRQGASTDTQYF	TGTGCCAGCAGTTACCGACAGGGTGCTAGCACAGATACGCAGTATTTT
-	TRBV28	TRBJ2-4	-	CASSFGGTVQNIQYF	TGTGCCAGCAGTTTTGGCGGGACAGTCCAAAACATTCAGTACTTC
-	TRBV19	TRBJ1-1	TRBD1	CASSRSLGVGGITEAFF	TGTGCCAGTAGTAGGTCCCTCGGCGTAGGGGGCATCACTGAAGCTTTCTTT
-	TRBV28	TRBJ2-2	TRBD2	CASSLGLAAGELFF	TGTGCCAGCAGTCTCGGACTAGCGGCGGGGGAGCTGTTTTTT
-	TRBV9	TRBJ2-3	TRBD2	CASSAGLAGADTQYF	TGTGCCAGCAGCGCGGGACTAGCGGGAGCAGATACGCAGTATTTT
-	TRBV20-1	TRBJ2-3	-	CSAPRGEEQYF	TGCAGTGCCCCTCGGGGTGAGGAGCAGTATTTT
-	TRBV28	TRBJ2-7	-	CASGSPHRYEQYF	TGTGCCAGCGGGTCCCCCCACAGGTACGAGCAGTACTTC
few	TRBV20-1	TRBJ1-2	-	CSVSPRYTF	TGCAGTGTTTCCCCGCGCTACACCTTC
-	TRBV5-3	TRBJ2-3	TRBD2	CARSWANTSGSNTDTQYF	TGTGCCAGAAGCTGGGCAAATACTAGCGGGAGTAACACAGATACGCAGTATTTT
-	TRBV27	TRBJ2-5	-	CASSFSGRGETQYF	TGTGCCAGCAGTTTCTCGGGACGGGGAGAGACCCAGTACTTC
-	TRBV5-1	TRBJ2-7	-	CASSDSGVGEQYF	TGCGCCAGCAGTGATTCAGGGGTCGGCGAGCAGTACTTC
-	TRBV11-2	TRBJ2-2	-	CASSSSSGGGTGELFF	TGTGCCAGCAGCTCCTCTAGCGGAGGGGGTACCGGGGAGCTGTTTTTT
-	TRBV6-5	TRBJ2-3	-	CASRASTDTQYF	TGTGCCAGTCGAGCCAGCACAGATACGCAGTATTTT
-	TRBV19	TRBJ2-5	TRBD1	CASSKGQGAGETQYF	TGTGCCAGTAGTAAAGGACAGGGGGCTGGGGAGACCCAGTACTTC
-	TRBV18	TRBJ2-7	TRBD1	CASSPRQGQAYEQYF	TGTGCCAGCTCACCACGACAGGGGCAGGCCTACGAGCAGTACTTC
-	TRBV28	TRBJ1-5	-	CASSVGNQPQHF	TGTGCCAGCAGCGTAGGCAATCAGCCCCAGCATTTT
-	TRBV7-2	TRBJ2-7	-	CASSLGLPAAVHEQYF	TGTGCCAGCAGCTTAGGACTCCCAGCGGCCGTCCACGAGCAGTACTTC
-	TRBV5-1	TRBJ2-5	-	CASSLAAAGRSSETQYF	TGCGCCAGCAGCTTGGCCGCGGCAGGGAGGTCGTCGGAGACCCAGTACTTC
-	TRBV7-9	TRBJ2-7	-	CASSLTLALHYEQYF	TGTGCCAGCAGCTTAACACTAGCCCTCCACTACGAGCAGTACTTC
-	TRBV27	TRBJ2-1	TRBD1	CASRLSGQANEQFF	TGTGCCAGCAGGCTATCAGGACAGGCCAATGAGCAGTTCTTC
-	TRBV28	TRBJ1-2	-	CASRPLGFAAGAPSFNYGYTF	TGTGCCAGCCGTCCATTGGGGTTTGCCGCAGGGGCCCCTTCCTTTAACTATGGCTACACCTTC
-	TRBV10-1	TRBJ1-1	-	CASSVRQTPLDTEAFF	TGCGCCAGCAGTGTCCGGCAGACCCCATTGGACACTGAAGCTTTCTTT
-	TRBV28	TRBJ2-7	-	CASSFQSYEQYF	TGTGCCAGCAGTTTCCAGAGCTACGAGCAGTACTTC
-	TRBV5-1	TRBJ2-2	-	CASSSTSGTGELFF	TGCGCCAGCAGTTCTACCTCCGGGACCGGGGAGCTGTTTTTT
-	TRBV11-3	TRBJ2-2	-	CASSLDLTGFTGELFF	TGTGCCAGCAGCTTAGACCTGACAGGTTTTACCGGGGAGCTGTTTTTT
-	TRBV18	TRBJ2-7	TRBD2	CASSPAGTSGSYNSYEQYF	TGTGCCAGCTCGCCCGCCGGGACTAGCGGGAGTTATAACTCCTACGAGCAGTACTTC
-	TRBV11-1	TRBJ2-2	-	CASSLVTGNTGELFF	TGTGCCAGCAGCTTGGTTACAGGAAACACCGGGGAGCTGTTTTTT
-	TRBV7-6	TRBJ2-4	-	CASSERGEGNIQYF	TGTGCCAGCAGCGAACGGGGTGAGGGAAACATTCAGTACTTC
-	TRBV19	TRBJ1-5	-	CASSIHYRVDSNQPQHF	TGTGCCAGTAGTATCCACTACAGGGTCGATAGCAATCAGCCCCAGCATTTT
-	TRBV28	TRBJ2-7	-	CASSPNLPGLASYEQYF	TGTGCCAGCAGTCCTAATTTGCCGGGACTTGCGAGCTACGAGCAGTACTTC
-	TRBV18	TRBJ2-7	TRBD2	CASSPQTSGSYEQYF	TGTGCCAGCTCACCACAGACTAGCGGATCCTACGAGCAGTACTTC
once	TRBV7-3	TRBJ2-3	-	CASSPTFEDTQYF	TGTGCCAGCAGCCCTACCTTCGAAGATACGCAGTATTTT
-	TRBV5-1	TRBJ1-6	TRBD1	CASSLGTGANYNSPLHF	TGCGCCAGCAGCTTGGGGACAGGGGCCAACTATAATTCACCCCTCCACTTT
-	TRBV28	TRBJ2-3	TRBD1	CASSTGTGVGGTDTQYF	TGTGCCAGCAGTACGGGGACAGGGGTTGGCGGCACAGATACGCAGTATTTT